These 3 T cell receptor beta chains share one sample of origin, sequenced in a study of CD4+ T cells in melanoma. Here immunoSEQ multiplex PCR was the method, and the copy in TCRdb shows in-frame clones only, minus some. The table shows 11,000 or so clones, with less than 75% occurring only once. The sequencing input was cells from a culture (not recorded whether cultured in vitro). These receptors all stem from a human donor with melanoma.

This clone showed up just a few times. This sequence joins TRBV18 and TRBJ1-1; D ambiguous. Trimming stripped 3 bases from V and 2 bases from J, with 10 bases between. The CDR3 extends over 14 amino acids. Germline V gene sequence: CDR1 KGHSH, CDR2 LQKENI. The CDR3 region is CASSPQVSNTEAFF. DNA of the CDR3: TGTGCCAGCTCACCCCAGGTTTCCAACACTGAAGCTTTCTTT.

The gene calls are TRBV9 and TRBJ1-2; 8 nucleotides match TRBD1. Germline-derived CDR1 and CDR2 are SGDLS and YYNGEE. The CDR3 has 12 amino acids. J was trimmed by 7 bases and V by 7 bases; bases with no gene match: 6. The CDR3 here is CASWRQGFGYTF. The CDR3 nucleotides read TGTGCCAGCTGGAGACAGGGGTTTGGCTACACCTTC.

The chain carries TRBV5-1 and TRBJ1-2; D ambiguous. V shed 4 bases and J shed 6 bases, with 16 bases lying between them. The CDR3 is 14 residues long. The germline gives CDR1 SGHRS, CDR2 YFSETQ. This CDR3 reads CASSGRGVYDGYTF. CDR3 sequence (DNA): TGCGCCAGCAGCGGGCGGGGTGTTTATGATGGCTACACCTTC.